The clone carrying this T cell receptor beta chain came up a few times. Its specificity is unknown. The V gene lost 3 bases and the J gene lost 9 bases, with 12 bases spanning the gap. From germline, CDR1 is SNHLY and CDR2 FYNNEI. This CDR3 spans 13 amino acids. As processed by the authors: Samples held a median of approximately 94,000 TCRs, range about 23,224–750,000. In TCRdb, the RACE reads were re-called with MiXCR into one record per CDR3 protein. TCRdb, rather than the study authors, made the V and J calls. The repertoire holds around 300,000 distinct CDR3 sequences, with approximately 5% as singletons. The data derive from a study of human T cells and chemical hapten exposure. At the level of the study: The sensitizer, 2% DPC, was used on around 2 cm by around 2 cm of upper inner arm skin. Study results and limitations: Expanded TCRs clustered into significantly more large CDR3 similarity groups than controls, the analysis revealed.

Time point: pre-sensitization, week 0. Treatment: therapeutic diphenylcyclopropenone sensitization with weekly scalp DPC. Alopecia patients deemed DPC-suitable, aged 18 to 70, excluding pregnancy. The rearrangement uses TRBV2 and TRBJ2-1; the D is unclear. The sequencing here drew on whole blood, taken in connection with sensitization to the hapten diphenylcyclopropenone (DPC). The source is a woman aged 18-35 years with alopecia areata. Some clones in this sample may be carry-over from other donors' samples. In DNA, the CDR3 is TGTGCCAGCAGTGATATACCTCAGGTTGAGCAGTTCTTC. This translates into CASSDIPQVEQFF.